Listed below are T cell receptor beta chains from one sample, sequenced in a study of metastatic and nonmetastatic thyroid tumors. TCRdb used MiXCR to call clones anew from the PCR reads. The sample yields approximately 90,000 clones, roughly 8.6% seen once. The sequencing input was blood. These receptors were collected from a female donor with papillary thyroid cancer or a benign thyroid nodule (not recorded which). Some clones in this sample may be carry-over from other donors' samples. CDR3s leave out the opening cysteine and the closing phenylalanine or tryptophan.

CDR3aa,v_gene,j_gene
ASSYTRYRDRAPPNEKLF,TRBV6-7,TRBJ1-4
ASSSGTVAYEQY,TRBV9,TRBJ2-7
ASSQDEGLEETQY,TRBV3-1,TRBJ2-5
ASRRWGDGRSPLH,TRBV2,TRBJ1-6
ASITGTGGGETQY,TRBV6-1,TRBJ2-5
ASEPGQNLRSPLH,TRBV7-9,TRBJ1-6
AWTSPRAYTEAF,TRBV30,TRBJ1-1
SARALAGALGNEQF,TRBV20-1,TRBJ2-1
ASSLFQGLDTEAF,TRBV11-2,TRBJ1-1
ASSSAGQGKDTQY,TRBV18,TRBJ2-3
ASSVTGGSYNEQF,TRBV7-8,TRBJ2-1